This TCR beta chain was found in a study of technical replicates of blood from a few donors. The CDR3 totals 12 residues. Trimming stripped 5 bases from V and 0 bases from J, with 7 bases between. Looked up from germline, CDR1 is GTSNPN and CDR2 is SVGIG (reference sequence). The method was immunoSEQ multiplex PCR; TCRdb's version includes in-frame clones alone and lacks a portion of them. The data show tens of thousands of clones, 85% to 95% seen once. The rearrangement joins TRBV30 to TRBJ1-1; D may be TRBD1 (5 bases). Sequenced material: T cells isolated from PBMCs. The sequence came from a human donor in good health. CDR3 bases: TGTGCCTGGGCAGGGATGAACACTGAAGCTTTCTTT. It is translated as CAWAGMNTEAFF.